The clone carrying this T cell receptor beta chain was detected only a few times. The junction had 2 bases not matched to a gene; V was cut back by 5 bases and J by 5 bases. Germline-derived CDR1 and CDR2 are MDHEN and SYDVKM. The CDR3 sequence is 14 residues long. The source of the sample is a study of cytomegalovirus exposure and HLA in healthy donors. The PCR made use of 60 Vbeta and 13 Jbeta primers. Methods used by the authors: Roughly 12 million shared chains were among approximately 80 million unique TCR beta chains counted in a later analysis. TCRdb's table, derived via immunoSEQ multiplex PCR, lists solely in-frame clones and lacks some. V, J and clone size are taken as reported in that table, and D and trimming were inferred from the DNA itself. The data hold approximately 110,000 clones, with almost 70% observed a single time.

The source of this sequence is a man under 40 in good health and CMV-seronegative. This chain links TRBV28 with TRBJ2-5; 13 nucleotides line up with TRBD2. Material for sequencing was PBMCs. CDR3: CASSGLAGEETQYF. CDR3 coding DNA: TGTGCCAGCAGTGGACTAGCGGGAGAGGAGACCCAGTACTTC.